Shown below are 22 T cell receptor beta chains from a single sample sequenced in a study of T cell clonotyping in hematopoietic cell transplantation. Generated by immunoSEQ multiplex PCR, the TCRdb table keeps only in-frame clones and is missing some. There are 10,000 to 15,000 clones in the sample; 90% occur only once, and less than 1.5% lies in the top ten. Material for sequencing was peripheral blood mononuclear cells. The receptors come from a man aged 25 to 45 in good health. Some clones in this sample may be carry-over from other donors' samples.

The J gene is TRBJ2-7, the V gene TRBV7-3; 10 nucleotides match TRBD2. V gave up 1 base and J gave up 2 bases; unmatched junction bases: 11. This CDR3 has 18 amino acids. Germline loops: CDR1 SGHTA, CDR2 FQGTGA. The CDR3, as DNA: TGTGCCAGCAGCTTAAGGGCGGGTACTAGCGGGGCCGCCTACGAGCAGTACTTC. Protein product: CASSLRAGTSGAAYEQYF.

The gene calls are TRBV6-5 and TRBJ2-7; D is undetermined. V lost 0 bases, J lost 2 bases, and 8 bases lay in between. In germline, CDR1 is MNHEY, CDR2 SVGAGI. This CDR3 comprises 14 residues. This CDR3 is CASSYSRQTYEQYF. The CDR3, as DNA: TGTGCCAGCAGTTACTCCAGGCAGACCTACGAGCAGTACTTC.

J is TRBJ1-1 and V is TRBV29-1; D is undetermined. The CDR3 has 10 residues. The V and J ends lost 7 bases and 7 bases respectively, with 10 bases between them. Germline-derived CDR1 and CDR2 are SQVTM and ANQGSEA. DNA for the CDR3: TGCAGCGGGATTAAGAGTGAAGCTTTCTTT. It codes for CSGIKSEAFF.

This clone was seen once. V and J are TRBV21-1 and TRBJ2-5; the table gives TRBD2 as D, unverified against the DNA. TRBV21-1 represents a pseudogene. This CDR3 spans 17 amino acids. The CDR3 nucleotides are TGTGCCGTTAGACCGCCGAGACTAGCGGGATTAGGGGAGACCCAGTACTTC. Its translation: CAVRPPRLAGLGETQYF.

The genes are TRBV6-5 and TRBJ1-1, with a tentative D call TRBD1 (6 bases). The CDR3 length is 12 residues. CDR1 and CDR2 (germline): MNHEY, SVGAGI. With 4 bases removed from V and 4 bases from J, the gap between germline ends came to 7 bases. DNA for the CDR3: TGTGCCAGCAGTTTCAGGGGCACTGAAGCTTTCTTT. Protein sequence: CASSFRGTEAFF.

The chain is built from TRBV19 and TRBJ2-5, with D perhaps TRBD1 (5 bases). The CDR3 is 15 residues long. V dropped 6 bases and J dropped 1 base, with 15 bases sitting between them. The V gene's germline CDR1 is LNHDA and CDR2 SQIVND (reference sequence). CDR3 protein: CASRVSGHPQETQYF. The CDR3 DNA sequence: TGTGCCAGTAGGGTTTCCGGACATCCCCAAGAGACCCAGTACTTC.

V gene TRBV2 combines with J gene TRBJ1-6; the D is unclear. Germline V gives CDR1 SNHLY, CDR2 FYNNEI. Between the trimmed V and J ends, which lost 2 bases and 8 bases, there was a span of 13 bases. The CDR3 has 15 amino acids. The CDR3 is CASSELEGLYSPLHF. CDR3 coding DNA: TGTGCCAGCAGTGAATTGGAGGGTCTTTATTCACCCCTCCACTTT.

This chain links TRBV7-2 with TRBJ2-3; tentatively, D is TRBD2 (6 bases). The V and J ends lost 5 bases and 6 bases respectively, with 9 bases between them. CDR1 is SGHTA and CDR2 is FQGNSA in the germline V gene. The CDR3 is made up of 12 amino acids. For the CDR3, the DNA is TGTGCCAGCAGCCATGGGAGGGATACGCAGTATTTT. It translates to CASSHGRDTQYF.

The chain is built from TRBV29-1 and TRBJ1-5; D is undetermined. The CDR3 is made up of 13 amino acids. Germline assignment: CDR1 SQVTM and CDR2 ANQGSEA. V lost 3 bases and J 5 bases, leaving 11 bases between the germline ends. DNA of the CDR3: TGCAGCGTTGACACAGTCCAGGATCAGCCCCAGCATTTT. Protein sequence: CSVDTVQDQPQHF. The full variable domain, completed using reference TRBV29-1 and TRBJ1-5, is SAVISQKPSRDICQRGTSLTIQCQVDSQVTMMFWYRQQPGQSLTLIATANQGSEATYESGFVIDKFPISRPNLTFSTLTVSNMSPEDSSIYLCSVDTVQDQPQHFGDGTRLSIL.

The chain couples TRBV9 to TRBJ1-1; D uncertain. The CDR3 is made up of 15 amino acids. Trimming took off 0 bases at V and 1 base at J, with 10 bases between the two ends. Germline V gene lookup returns CDR1 SGDLS and CDR2 YYNGEE. The CDR3 nucleotides are TGTGCCAGCAGCGTAGGTGGTAGGAAGAACACTGAAGCTTTCTTT. Amino acids: CASSVGGRKNTEAFF.

This chain connects TRBV30 to TRBJ1-2; no clear D. The germline CDR1 and CDR2 sequences are GTSNPN and SVGIG (reference sequence). V lost 3 bases to trimming and J lost 4 bases, with 12 bases between them. The CDR3 totals 13 residues. The CDR3 is CAWRMTELYGYTF. The CDR3 DNA reads TGTGCCTGGAGGATGACGGAGCTCTATGGCTACACCTTC. The complete variable domain, with remaining parts taken from reference TRBV30 and TRBJ1-2, reads SQTIHQWPATLVQPVGSPLSLECTVEGTSNPNLYWYRQAAGRGLQLLFYSVGIGQISSEVPQNLSASRPQDRQFILSSKKLLLSDSGFYLCAWRMTELYGYTFGSGTRLTVV.

This chain uses TRBV5-4 with TRBJ2-7; D might be TRBD2 (7 bases). Per the germline V gene, CDR1 is SGHNT and CDR2 is YYREEE (reference sequence). The V end lost 2 bases, the J end lost 1 base, and 10 bases lay between the germline ends. There are 14 residues in the CDR3. The CDR3 DNA follows: TGTGCCAGCAGCTTTGGGGGGGCGTCCTACGAGCAGTACTTC. Translation gives CASSFGGASYEQYF.

V and J are TRBV6-5 and TRBJ2-5, with D perhaps TRBD1 (5 bases). The CDR3 spans 14 residues. Per the germline V gene, CDR1 is MNHEY and CDR2 is SVGAGI. V lost 6 bases and J lost 2, with 13 bases in between. This chain's CDR3 is CASSYGHLQETQYF. In DNA form, the CDR3 reads TGTGCCAGCAGCTACGGACACCTACAAGAGACCCAGTACTTC.

This chain uses TRBV10-3 with TRBJ1-1, with a tentative D call TRBD1 (6 bases). Trimming took off 2 bases at V and 0 bases at J, with 7 bases between the two ends. The V gene's germline CDR1 is ENHRY and CDR2 SYGVKD. This CDR3 spans 14 amino acids. Here the CDR3 reads CAISEQGLNTEAFF. The CDR3 DNA is TGTGCCATCAGTGAGCAGGGGTTGAACACTGAAGCTTTCTTT.

The rearrangement links TRBV6-4 to TRBJ2-1, with 9 nucleotides matching TRBD2. The germline gives CDR1 MRHNA, CDR2 SNTAGT. The V gene end was trimmed by 5 bases and the J gene end by 0 bases; junction bases not matched to a gene: 5. There are 16 residues in the CDR3. This chain's CDR3 is CASSPRSGSSYNEQFF. The CDR3 DNA follows: TGTGCCAGCAGTCCCCGTAGCGGGAGCTCCTACAATGAGCAGTTCTTC.

The rearrangement joins TRBV29-1 to TRBJ1-5; D is unresolved. This CDR3 contains 13 residues. With 4 bases removed from V and 0 bases from J, the gap between germline ends came to 7 bases. Germline CDR1 and CDR2: SQVTM and ANQGSEA. CDR3 sequence: CSVAGASNQPQHF. CDR3 DNA: TGCAGCGTTGCAGGAGCTAGCAATCAGCCCCAGCATTTT.

The chain employs TRBV30 and TRBJ1-1, with TRBD1 matching 8 bases. The J segment lost 0 bases and the V segment lost 0 bases, leaving 6 bases of the junction unmatched. CDR1 and CDR2 (germline): GTSNPN, SVGIG (reference sequence). This CDR3 comprises 16 residues. The CDR3 nucleotides read TGTGCCTGGAGTGTAAGGCAGGGGGCCCTGAACACTGAAGCTTTCTTT. Translation gives CAWSVRQGALNTEAFF.

The V call is TRBV19, the J call TRBJ2-7; 8 bases align to TRBD1. The ends lost 6 bases at V and 4 bases at J; junction bases unmatched: 5. Germline values: CDR1 LNHDA, CDR2 SQIVND (reference sequence). There are 13 residues in the CDR3. CDR3 in DNA: TGTGCCAGTAGCACAGGGGGGCTGTACGAGCAGTACTTC. This gives the protein CASSTGGLYEQYF.

The rearrangement joins TRBV30 to TRBJ2-1; 8 nucleotides align to TRBD2. Germline V gives CDR1 GTSNPN, CDR2 SVGIG (reference sequence). Unmatched junction bases numbered 6, after V lost 2 bases and J lost 6 bases. The CDR3 is 14 amino acids. The CDR3 sequence is CAWSWGTRGNEQFF. The CDR3 DNA is TGTGCCTGGAGTTGGGGGACTAGAGGCAATGAGCAGTTCTTC.

The chain has TRBV2 and TRBJ1-2, with D unclear. The germline CDR1 and CDR2 sequences are SNHLY and FYNNEI. The CDR3 extends over 12 amino acids. The V end lost 7 bases, the J end lost 0 bases, and 6 bases lay between the germline ends. Here the CDR3 DNA reads TGTGCCAGCAAAGAATCTAACTATGGCTACACCTTC. Translated, it gives CASKESNYGYTF.

The V gene is TRBV4-2, the J gene TRBJ1-6; TRBD1 might be the D (6 bases). V gave up 0 bases and J gave up 9 bases, with 15 bases separating them. CDR3 length: 16 residues. CDR1 is LGHNA and CDR2 is YNFKEQ in the germline V gene. In DNA form, the CDR3 reads TGTGCCAGCAGCCAAGATGCGGGGGCGACGTTTTCACCCCTCCACTTT. Protein: CASSQDAGATFSPLHF.

The V call is TRBV5-6, the J call TRBJ1-6; D is ambiguous. CDR1 and CDR2 (germline): SGHDT, YYEEEE. The V gene lost 0 bases and the J gene lost 7 bases, with 11 bases spanning the gap. The CDR3 contains 15 residues. CDR3: CASSLDVNGNSPLHF. The CDR3 nucleotides are TGTGCCAGCAGCTTGGATGTCAACGGGAATTCACCCCTCCACTTT.